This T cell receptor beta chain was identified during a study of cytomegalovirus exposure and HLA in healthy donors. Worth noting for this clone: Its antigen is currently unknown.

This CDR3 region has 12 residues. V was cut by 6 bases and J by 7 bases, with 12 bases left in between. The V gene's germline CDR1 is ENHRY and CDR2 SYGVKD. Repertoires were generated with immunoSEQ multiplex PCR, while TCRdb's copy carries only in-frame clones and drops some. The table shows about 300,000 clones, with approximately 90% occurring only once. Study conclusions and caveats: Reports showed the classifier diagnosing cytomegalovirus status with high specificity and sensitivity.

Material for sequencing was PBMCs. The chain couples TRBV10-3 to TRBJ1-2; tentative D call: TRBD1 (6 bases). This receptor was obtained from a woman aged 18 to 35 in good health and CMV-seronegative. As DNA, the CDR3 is TGTGCCATCAGCACCACAGGGAGTGGCTACACCTTC. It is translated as CAISTTGSGYTF.